One and the same sample provided the 20 T cell receptor beta chains below, sequenced in a study of regulatory T cells in long-lasting Graves disease (dated by TCRdb to the early 2020s). The meaning of the sample's time point label: persistent/refractory GD, antithyroid drugs over 5 years with positive TRAb. RNA was extracted from PBMCs in TRIzol for both TCR sequencing and RNA sequencing. The library relied on multiplex PCR. Data came from an Illumina HiSeq 4000. CDR3 regions were amplified by Arm-PCR with iRepertoire HTBI primers to construct TCR beta libraries. TCRdb redid the processing of the public reads, applying fastp at Q25 and MiXCR, and retained in-frame beta chains. Every distinct CDR3 protein forms one entry, paired with its most common genes and DNA. The table for this sample lists roughly 400,000 distinct CDR3 sequences; roughly 20% of them were counted only once. Around 21% of the sample is in the top ten clones.

Material: peripheral blood mononuclear cells (PBMCs), obtained when the disease was refractory, from a patient treated with antithyroid drugs. The receptors stem from a female donor with Graves disease.

This clonotype has only a few counts. The chain uses TRBV12-3 or TRBV12-4 and TRBJ2-1; D is possibly TRBD2 (5 bases). The ends were cut back, 6 bases at V and 10 bases at J, with 7 bases in the middle. The CDR3 is 10 residues long. CDR3 loop: CASSRGEQFF. The CDR3 DNA follows: TGTGCCAGCAGCCGCGGGGAGCAGTTCTTC.

This clonotype came up many times. The chain joins TRBV6-1 to TRBJ1-2, with 8 bases matching TRBD1. The CDR3 is made up of 13 amino acids. V lost 4 bases, J lost 4 bases, and 2 bases stayed unmatched. The germline gives CDR1 MNHNS, CDR2 SASEGT. This chain's CDR3 is CASSVDRGYGYTF. CDR3 coding DNA: TGTGCCAGCAGTGTAGACAGGGGCTATGGCTACACCTTC.

This clonotype was counted a few times. The chain links TRBV20-1 to TRBJ1-2; D might be TRBD1 (5 bases). V dropped 0 bases and J dropped 6 bases, with 8 bases sitting between them. Germline V lookup: CDR1 DFQATT, CDR2 SNEGSKA (reference sequence). The CDR3 contains 12 residues. CDR3 DNA sequence: TGCAGTGCTAGAGATGAGGGGCATGGCTACACCTTC. Translating gives CSARDEGHGYTF.

The chain combines TRBV12-3 or TRBV12-4 with TRBJ2-7, with a weak D call TRBD1 (6 bases). V was cut by 5 bases and J by 2 bases, with 16 bases left in between. This CDR3 contains 15 residues. The CDR3 reads CASSAGQSTAYEQYF. CDR3 nucleotides: TGTGCCAGCAGTGCCGGACAGTCGACTGCCTACGAGCAGTACTTC.

At least ten counts were recorded for this clonotype. The chain combines TRBV27 with TRBJ1-5, with 8 nucleotides matching TRBD1. There are 13 residues in the CDR3. CDR1 MNHEY and CDR2 SMNVEV come from the germline V gene (reference sequence). V lost 6 bases, J lost 5 bases, and 3 bases stayed unmatched. The CDR3 region is CASSGTGYQPQHF. CDR3 coding DNA: TGTGCCAGCAGCGGGACAGGCTATCAGCCCCAGCATTTT.

This clonotype was counted many times. The V gene is TRBV27, the J gene TRBJ1-4; no clear D. V lost 3 bases and J lost 7, with 9 bases in between. CDR3 size: 13 residues. Germline V gives CDR1 MNHEY, CDR2 SMNVEV (reference sequence). CDR3: CASSLSDGEKLFF. The DNA of the CDR3 is TGTGCCAGCAGTTTGTCCGACGGTGAAAAACTGTTTTTT. The variable domain in full, completed from reference TRBV27 and TRBJ1-4, reads EAQVTQNPRYLITVTGKKLTVTCSQNMNHEYMSWYRQDPGLGLRQIYYSMNVEVTDKGDVPEGYKVSRKEKRNFPLILESPSPNQTSLYFCASSLSDGEKLFFGSGTQLSVL.

Ten or more counts support this clonotype. This chain uses TRBV19 with TRBJ2-7, with D possibly TRBD1 on 7 matching bases. Trimming stripped 1 base from V and 5 bases from J, with 21 bases between. The CDR3 runs 17 residues. Germline V gene lookup returns CDR1 LNHDA and CDR2 SQIVND (reference sequence). This chain's CDR3 is CASSIVAQGGRLHEQYF. Written as DNA, the CDR3 is TGTGCCAGTAGTATAGTCGCCCAGGGGGGCCGTCTTCACGAGCAGTACTTC.

The chain recombines TRBV28 with TRBJ1-5, with 9 positions matching TRBD1. Losses at the gene ends were 6 bases for V and 6 bases for J; bases not matched to a gene: 18. CDR3 length equals 18 residues. The germline V gene has CDR1 MDHEN and CDR2 SYDVKM. The CDR3 DNA reads TGTGCCAGCAGACCCTCGGGACAGGGATCGGTTCTGGGTCAGCCCCAGCATTTT. The encoded protein is CASRPSGQGSVLGQPQHF.

This clonotype came up many times. The chain is built from TRBV12-3 or TRBV12-4 and TRBJ2-2; TRBD2 aligns across 9 bases. Trimming took 3 bases from V and 7 from J; bases not matched to a gene: 6. CDR3 length: 15 residues. The DNA for the CDR3 is TGTGCCAGCAGTTTGCGTGCGGGAGGGATCGGGGAGCTGTTTTTT. It codes for CASSLRAGGIGELFF.

This clonotype occurred many times. The chain couples TRBV6-1 to TRBJ1-2, with D perhaps matching TRBD1 (5 bases). The CDR3 extends over 15 amino acids. V lost 8 bases to trimming and J lost 4 bases, with 20 bases between them. Germline CDR1 MNHNS, CDR2 SASEGT. Here the CDR3 DNA reads TGTGCCAGCTCTTCAACAGGTTTCGACTTCTATGGCTACACCTTC. This translates into CASSSTGFDFYGYTF.

The sample holds many counts of this clonotype. CDR3 residues: CASRLTTGAGNSPLHF. The DNA for the CDR3 is TGTGCCAGCAGACTTACTACAGGGGCAGGTAATTCACCCCTCCACTTT. The chain carries TRBV28 and TRBJ1-6; 7 bases align to TRBD1. The CDR3 has 16 residues. Germline V gene data show CDR1 as MDHEN and CDR2 as SYDVKM. The V segment lost 6 bases and the J segment 6 bases; nucleotides outside the gene matches: 11.

The chain carries TRBV7-3 and TRBJ2-3; D unresolved. The CDR3 extends over 13 amino acids. V gave up 4 bases and J gave up 5 bases, with 10 bases separating them. Germline CDR1 reads SGHTA; CDR2 reads FQGTGA. The CDR3 DNA follows: TGTGCCAGCAGCTCGATCGGCCTAGATACGCAGTATTTT. Amino acids: CASSSIGLDTQYF.

The chain uses TRBV7-2 and TRBJ2-7; D is undetermined. This CDR3 is built from 16 residues. Germline V gene data show CDR1 as SGHTA and CDR2 as FQGNSA. V lost 0 bases, J lost 5 bases, and 17 bases lay in between. CDR3 in DNA: TGTGCCAGCAGCTTAGCGCTTCCCTCCACCCCTCACGAGCAGTACTTC. It encodes CASSLALPSTPHEQYF. The whole variable domain, remainder taken from reference TRBV7-2 and TRBJ2-7, is GAGVSQSPSNKVTEKGKDVELRCDPISGHTALYWYRQSLGQGLEFLIYFQGNSAPDKSGLPSDRFSAERTGGSVSTLTIQRTQQEDSAVYLCASSLALPSTPHEQYFGPGTRLTVT.

This clonotype has only a few counts. The V and J genes are TRBV7-2 and TRBJ2-5, with TRBD1 as a possible D gene (5 bases). Germline CDR1 and CDR2: SGHTA and FQGNSA. V shed 5 bases and J shed 1 base, with 14 bases lying between them. The CDR3 sequence is 15 residues long. The CDR3 DNA sequence: TGTGCCAGCAGCCAAGACCCGACAGCCCAAGAGACCCAGTACTTC. It yields the protein CASSQDPTAQETQYF.

This clonotype has a count of ten or more. The gene calls are TRBV20-1 and TRBJ2-5, with 9 bases aligning to TRBD2. The CDR3 totals 15 residues. After removal of 5 bases from V and 4 bases from J, the junction contained 11 bases not matched to a gene. CDR1 DFQATT and CDR2 SNEGSKA come from the germline V gene (reference sequence). Here the CDR3 reads CSAPPLAGEGETQYF. For the CDR3, the DNA is TGCAGTGCTCCCCCCTTAGCGGGAGAAGGAGAGACCCAGTACTTC.

The rearrangement uses TRBV6-1 and TRBJ1-2; no definite D call. The ends were cut back, 6 bases at V and 0 bases at J, with 8 bases in the middle. The CDR3 sequence is 13 residues long. The germline gives CDR1 MNHNS, CDR2 SASEGT. CDR3 bases: TGTGCCAGCAGCCAGGAAGCTAACTATGGCTACACCTTC. Translating it yields CASSQEANYGYTF.

CDR3 sequence reads: CSVVPLTRESSDTQYF. The CDR3 DNA reads as TGCAGCGTTGTCCCACTAACTAGGGAGTCGTCAGATACGCAGTATTTT. The chain carries TRBV29-1 and TRBJ2-3, with D perhaps TRBD2 (5 bases). Germline CDR1 SQVTM, CDR2 ANQGSEA. V gave up 4 bases and J gave up 4 bases, with 21 bases separating them. The CDR3 runs to 16 residues.

Points on this clonotype: A much larger clone lies a single base off, so this may be a read error. CDR3 protein: CASSYAGAENTEAFF. The DNA of the CDR3 is TGTGCCAGCAGTTACGCAGGGGCCGAGAACACTGAAGCTTTCTTT. This chain connects TRBV6-9 to TRBJ1-1; D might be TRBD1 (6 bases). The CDR3 has 15 residues. Germline CDR1 and CDR2: MNHGY and SVAAGI. V was shortened by 3 bases and J by 1 base, with 12 bases between the two germline ends.

The CDR3 is CAWRARRDTEAFF. As DNA, the CDR3 is TGTGCCTGGAGGGCCCGGCGGGACACTGAAGCTTTCTTT. V is TRBV30 and J is TRBJ1-1, with D hard to call. The V end lost 3 bases, the J end lost 3 bases, and 11 bases lay between the germline ends. This CDR3 comprises 13 residues. Germline V gene data show CDR1 as GTSNPN and CDR2 as SVGIG (reference sequence). Full variable domain (missing parts from reference TRBV30 and TRBJ1-1): SQTIHQWPATLVQPVGSPLSLECTVEGTSNPNLYWYRQAAGRGLQLLFYSVGIGQISSEVPQNLSASRPQDRQFILSSKKLLLSDSGFYLCAWRARRDTEAFFGQGTRLTVV.

J is TRBJ2-1 and V is TRBV6-1, with TRBD2 matching 11 bases. Per germline, CDR1 MNHNS and CDR2 SASEGT. The CDR3 loop spans 15 amino acids. The trim removed 8 bases at V and 4 bases at J, leaving 7 bases unmatched. The chain's CDR3 is CASHPGTSGYNEQFF. Written as DNA, the CDR3 is TGTGCCAGCCATCCTGGGACTAGCGGATACAATGAGCAGTTCTTC.